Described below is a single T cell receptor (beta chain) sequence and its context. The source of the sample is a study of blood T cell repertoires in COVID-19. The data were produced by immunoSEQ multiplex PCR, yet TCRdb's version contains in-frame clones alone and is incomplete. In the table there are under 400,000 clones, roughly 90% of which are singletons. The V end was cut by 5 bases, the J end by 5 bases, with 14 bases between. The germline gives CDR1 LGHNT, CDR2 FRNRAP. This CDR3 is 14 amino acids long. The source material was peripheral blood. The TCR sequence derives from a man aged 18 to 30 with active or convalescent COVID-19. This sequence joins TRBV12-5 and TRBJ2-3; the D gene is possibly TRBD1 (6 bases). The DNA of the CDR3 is TGTGCTAGTGGTCTTAGCAGGGGCGGAGATACGCAGTATTTT. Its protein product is CASGLSRGGDTQYF. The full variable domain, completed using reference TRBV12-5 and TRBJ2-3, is DARVTQTPRHKVTEMGQEVTMRCQPILGHNTVFWYRQTMMQGLELLAYFRNRAPLDDSGMPKDRFSAEMPDATLATLKIQPSEPRDSAVYFCASGLSRGGDTQYFGPGTRLTVL.